The next 22 T cell receptor beta chains were all read from a single sample in a study of radiotherapy plus CTLA-4 blockade in lung cancer. The data were produced by immunoSEQ multiplex PCR, yet TCRdb's version contains in-frame clones alone and is incomplete. This repertoire shows some 60,000 clones, around 80% found once; its top ten account for 3.5% to 4%. Sequenced here: peripheral blood, sampled from a patient treated with radiotherapy plus ipilimumab. The receptors come from a human donor with non-small cell lung cancer who had a partial response to radiotherapy plus ipilimumab.

The CDR3 DNA reads as TGTGCCAGCACAGGGGAGGGGAGTAGTGAAGCTTTCTTT. It yields the protein CASTGEGSSEAFF. The chain is built from TRBV6-5 and TRBJ1-1, with D perhaps matching TRBD1 (6 bases). The CDR3 spans 13 residues. Trimming stripped 7 bases from V and 7 bases from J, with 16 bases between. Germline CDR1 is MNHEY and CDR2 is SVGAGI.

The CDR3 loop reads CASSLSGLNTEAFF. The CDR3 DNA sequence: TGTGCCAGTAGTTTATCAGGGTTGAACACTGAAGCTTTCTTT. The chain employs TRBV19 and TRBJ1-1; a possible D gene is TRBD1 (5 bases). Germline CDR1 and CDR2: LNHDA and SQIVND (reference sequence). The CDR3 runs 14 residues. The V end was cut by 5 bases, the J end by 0 bases, with 10 bases between.

The gene calls are TRBV5-8 and TRBJ2-3; D not resolved. The CDR3 runs to 14 residues. Per germline, CDR1 SGHTS and CDR2 YDEGEE. Trimming left V 1 base short and J 2 bases short, with 8 bases between. The CDR3 region has the DNA TGTGCCAGCAGCTTGCGGCGGATCACAGATACGCAGTATTTT. Translated, it gives CASSLRRITDTQYF. Combining the CDR3 with reference TRBV5-8 and TRBJ2-3 gives the whole variable domain EAGVTQSPTHLIKTRGQQATLRCSPISGHTSVYWYQQALGLGLQFLLWYDEGEERNRGNFPPRFSGRQFPNYSSELNVNALELEDSALYLCASSLRRITDTQYFGPGTRLTVL.

The CDR3 sequence: CASSLDRGTQYF. CDR3 nucleotide sequence: TGTGCCAGCAGCTTAGACAGGGGTACGCAGTATTTT. J is TRBJ2-3 and V is TRBV7-2; TRBD1 matches at 7 bases. This CDR3 region has 12 residues. Losses at the gene ends were 1 base for V and 8 bases for J; bases not matched to a gene: 0. The germline gives CDR1 SGHTA, CDR2 FQGNSA.

The J gene is TRBJ2-1, the V gene TRBV25-1; 7 bases map to TRBD1. J gave up 7 bases and V 7 bases, and 10 bases lay outside the gene matches. CDR1 is MGHDK, CDR2 SYGVNS, per germline. The CDR3 totals 14 residues. The CDR3 DNA sequence: TGTGCCAGCATTCGACAGGGTAGGGGGAATGAGCAGTTCTTC. This gives the protein CASIRQGRGNEQFF.

The rearrangement links TRBV2 to TRBJ2-3; 10 bases agree with TRBD2. The CDR3 runs 15 residues. Germline V gene sequence: CDR1 SNHLY, CDR2 FYNNEI. V was clipped by 1 base and J by 8 bases; unmatched bases: 6. Here the CDR3 DNA reads TGTGCCAGCAGTGAAGATAGCGGGGGGACATTTACGCAGTATTTT. Amino acid sequence: CASSEDSGGTFTQYF.

This clone has only a few counts. The chain joins TRBV19 to TRBJ2-7; 10 bases map to TRBD2. With 2 bases clipped from V and 2 bases from J, the junction kept 0 bases outside the gene matches. This CDR3 region has 14 residues. CDR1 is LNHDA and CDR2 is SQIVND in the germline V gene (reference sequence). This chain's CDR3 is CASSITSGAYEQYF. The CDR3 coding sequence is TGTGCCAGTAGTATAACTAGCGGGGCCTACGAGCAGTACTTC.

This rearrangement joins TRBV7-9 to TRBJ2-3; D may be TRBD2 (5 bases). Germline values: CDR1 SEHNR, CDR2 FQNEAQ (reference sequence). The CDR3 extends over 16 amino acids. Trimming stripped 2 bases from V and 2 bases from J, with 14 bases between. The CDR3 protein is CASSLWEQSPTDTQYF. The CDR3 DNA is TGTGCCAGCAGCTTATGGGAGCAGTCCCCCACAGATACGCAGTATTTT.

This sequence joins TRBV9 and TRBJ1-1; D remains ambiguous. Trimming stripped 0 bases from V and 5 bases from J, with 14 bases between. CDR1 is SGDLS and CDR2 is YYNGEE in the germline V gene. The CDR3 runs 15 residues. The CDR3 DNA follows: TGTGCCAGCAGCGTAGGCCCTACAGCGGAGACTGAAGCTTTCTTT. Its protein product is CASSVGPTAETEAFF.

DNA of the CDR3: TGTGCCAGCAGCTTAGCAGCGGGGGGAACCAAAAACATTCAGTACTTC. Translation gives CASSLAAGGTKNIQYF. This chain connects TRBV4-2 to TRBJ2-4; 9 bases map to TRBD2. The germline CDR1 and CDR2 sequences are LGHNA and YNFKEQ. The CDR3 loop spans 16 amino acids. Trimming removed 5 bases from V and 2 bases from J; junction bases left unmatched: 7.

The chain carries TRBV6-1 and TRBJ2-7; D may be TRBD2 (6 bases). Trimming removed 6 bases at V and 5 bases at J, with 14 bases between. Germline V lookup: CDR1 MNHNS, CDR2 SASEGT. The CDR3 is 13 residues long. CDR3 sequence (DNA): TGTGCCAGCAGCGTTTCGACGGGGGACGAGCAGTACTTC. Encoded protein: CASSVSTGDEQYF.

V is TRBV4-2 and J is TRBJ1-2, with D uncertain. V lost 0 bases and J 2 bases, leaving 7 bases between the germline ends. CDR1 LGHNA and CDR2 YNFKEQ come from the germline V gene. The CDR3 totals 14 residues. Here the CDR3 reads CASSQDPGNYGYTF. CDR3 DNA sequence: TGTGCCAGCAGCCAAGATCCGGGAAACTATGGCTACACCTTC.

The chain is built from TRBV19 and TRBJ2-7, with TRBD2 matching 9 bases. Per the germline V gene, CDR1 is LNHDA and CDR2 is SQIVND (reference sequence). The V and J ends lost 5 bases and 3 bases, in that order; junction bases with no gene match: 5. There are 14 residues in the CDR3. CDR3 nucleotides: TGTGCCAGTAGTTGGGCTAGCGGGGACTACGAGCAGTACTTC. Protein product: CASSWASGDYEQYF. Variable domain in full (rest from reference TRBV19 and TRBJ2-7): DGGITQSPKYLFRKEGQNVTLSCEQNLNHDAMYWYRQDPGQGLRLIYYSQIVNDFQKGDIAEGYSVSREKKESFPLTVTSAQKNPTAFYLCASSWASGDYEQYFGPGTRLTVT.

The V gene is TRBV18, the J gene TRBJ1-4; TRBD1 matches at 11 bases. This CDR3 is 14 amino acids long. V lost 6 bases and J lost 8; bases outside the gene matches: 5. Germline-derived CDR1 and CDR2 are KGHSH and LQKENI. CDR3 residues: CASSPGTGGEKLFF. Written as DNA, the CDR3 is TGTGCCAGCTCCCCCGGGACAGGGGGAGAAAAACTGTTTTTT.

The chain joins TRBV5-5 to TRBJ1-1; the D is unclear. V lost 2 bases and J lost 7, with 12 bases in between. Per the germline V gene, CDR1 is SGHKS and CDR2 is YYEKEE (reference sequence). This CDR3 comprises 13 residues. The chain's CDR3 is CASSFGNQVEAFF. Here the CDR3 DNA reads TGTGCCAGCAGCTTCGGGAACCAGGTTGAAGCTTTCTTT.

This clone was seen more than once but under ten times. The CDR3 here is CASSLRDRDNQPQHF. The CDR3, as DNA: TGTGCCAGCAGCTTACGCGACAGGGACAATCAGCCCCAGCATTTT. The V gene is TRBV7-8, the J gene TRBJ1-5, with 7 positions matching TRBD1. The CDR3 length is 15 residues. V gave up 2 bases and J gave up 3 bases; unmatched junction bases: 4. Germline V gene lookup returns CDR1 SGHVS and CDR2 FQNEAQ.

This clone was observed once. This chain connects TRBV7-6 to TRBJ1-2; D unresolved. From germline, CDR1 is SGHVS and CDR2 FNYEAQ. V dropped 1 base and J dropped 6 bases, with 15 bases sitting between them. The CDR3 spans 15 residues. This CDR3 reads CASSLEPERRNGYTF. Written as DNA, the CDR3 is TGTGCCAGCAGCTTAGAGCCGGAGCGTCGAAATGGCTACACCTTC.

The gene calls are TRBV27 and TRBJ1-1, with D possibly being TRBD1 (5 bases). In germline, CDR1 is MNHEY, CDR2 SMNVEV (reference sequence). The V gene lost 2 bases and the J gene lost 1 base, with 8 bases spanning the gap. The CDR3 is 14 amino acids. The CDR3 is CASSLQGGNTEAFF. CDR3 bases: TGTGCCAGCAGTTTACAGGGAGGGAACACTGAAGCTTTCTTT.

This chain joins TRBV7-9 and TRBJ2-1, with a possible D match to TRBD2 (5 bases). Germline V gives CDR1 SEHNR, CDR2 FQNEAQ (reference sequence). The germline V and J ends were trimmed by 1 base and 9 bases, with 7 bases remaining between them. This CDR3 has 12 amino acids. The CDR3 protein is CASSLEAGEQFF. In nucleotides, the CDR3 is TGTGCCAGCAGCTTAGAGGCGGGTGAGCAGTTCTTC. Combining the CDR3 with reference TRBV7-9 and TRBJ2-1 gives the whole variable domain DTGVSQNPRHKITKRGQNVTFRCDPISEHNRLYWYRQTLGQGPEFLTYFQNEAQLEKSRLLSDRFSAERPKGSFSTLEIQRTEQGDSAMYLCASSLEAGEQFFGPGTRLTVL.

This rearrangement joins TRBV7-2 to TRBJ2-4, with 12 positions matching TRBD2. V lost 1 base and J lost 0; bases outside the gene matches: 7. The CDR3 has 19 residues. Looked up from germline, CDR1 is SGHTA and CDR2 is FQGNSA. The CDR3 DNA sequence: TGTGCCAGCAGCTTAGTCGGACTAGCGGGGATGAAAGCCAAAAACATTCAGTACTTC. It specifies CASSLVGLAGMKAKNIQYF.

The chain recombines TRBV5-1 with TRBJ2-7, with 8 bases matching TRBD1. Trimming took 3 bases from V and 1 from J; bases not matched to a gene: 3. The CDR3 totals 14 residues. Germline-derived CDR1 and CDR2 are SGHRS and YFSETQ. CDR3: CASSSRDRSYEQYF. CDR3 bases: TGCGCCAGCAGCTCTCGGGACAGGTCCTACGAGCAGTACTTC.

This chain joins TRBV20-1 and TRBJ1-3; no firm D call. This CDR3 has 10 amino acids. The germline V gene has CDR1 DFQATT and CDR2 SNEGSKA (reference sequence). The V end lost 7 bases, the J end lost 4 bases, and 5 bases lay between the germline ends. DNA of the CDR3: TGCAGTGGGCTGGGAAACACCATATATTTT. Translating it yields CSGLGNTIYF.